This T cell receptor (beta chain) was captured in a study of PD-1 blockade in classical Hodgkin lymphoma. Overall study findings and caveats: CD4+ TCR diversity, unlike CD8+, rose significantly by C4D1. Newly diagnosed patients were reported to exhibit reduced baseline TCR diversity relative to healthy donors.

Germline CDR1 reads SGHVS; CDR2 reads FNYEAQ. CDR3 length: 19 residues. Trimming removed 2 bases from V and 4 bases from J; junction bases left unmatched: 16. A word on this clone: Its antigen is unidentified.

The assay was immunoSEQ multiplex PCR, and TCRdb's table has in-frame clones only and misses some. The sample lists about 15,000 clones, less than 80% occurring once. Following autologous stem cell transplantation, relapse occurred in every patient, and exposure to brentuximab vedotin varied. Patients' outcomes at their best amounted to complete response, partial response or progressive disease. The genes are TRBV7-6 and TRBJ2-3, with 9 bases fitting TRBD2. The receptor comes from a human donor with classical Hodgkin lymphoma. The sequencing used peripheral blood mononuclear cells (PBMCs), collected before the second cycle of nivolumab. The CDR3 bases are TGTGCCAGCAGCTTAAGGGCGGTAGCGGGAGTTCAAGGGGCAGATACGCAGTATTTT. Protein product: CASSLRAVAGVQGADTQYF.